The following is a TCR beta chain sequence with its context. Data came from immunoSEQ multiplex PCR; TCRdb stores just in-frame clones and leaves some out. The sample comprises fewer than 150,000 clones, 80% to 90% of which are singletons, and approximately 9.8% rests with the top ten. The sample belongs to a study of T cell responses to AZD1222 COVID-19 vaccine. Germline V gives CDR1 LGHDT, CDR2 YNNKEL (reference sequence). CDR3 length: 14 residues. V lost 4 bases, J lost 5 bases, and 5 bases stayed unmatched. The sample consisted of peripheral blood, taken 28 days after the second AZD1222 dose. This clonotype was obtained from an adult who received the AZD1222 COVID-19 vaccine. The V and J genes are TRBV3-1 (or the pseudogene TRBV3-2) and TRBJ2-7; 10 nucleotides agree with TRBD1. CDR3 protein: CASSPGTGAHEQYF. CDR3 in DNA: TGTGCCAGCAGCCCCGGGACAGGGGCGCACGAGCAGTACTTC.